Listed here is a single T cell receptor (beta chain). Looked up from germline, CDR1 is KGHDR and CDR2 is SFDVKD. The CDR3 covers 14 residues. V was pared by 9 bases and J by 5 bases, with 19 bases between. Source study methods: From reference gene primer amplification, estimates of nucleated cell counts were derived. The protocol was immunoSEQ multiplex PCR, while the TCRdb copy is restricted to in-frame clones and leaves out a portion. V and J calls and clone size are given by that table; D and trimming were obtained from the DNA. This table has about 150,000 clones, 70% to 85% appearing once. This entry comes from a study of blood T cell repertoires in COVID-19. Study-level information: T cells, B-cell-depleted T cells, or PBMCs provided the cDNA or gDNA that served as material.

The TCR originated in a woman aged 55-70 years with acute or convalescent COVID-19. The sequenced material came from peripheral blood. The rearrangement links TRBV24-1 to TRBJ2-7, with D hard to call. CDR3 sequence (DNA): TGTGCCACCGGCACAAGAGGCGGCGCTCACGAGCAGTACGTC. Translated: CATGTRGGAHEQYV.